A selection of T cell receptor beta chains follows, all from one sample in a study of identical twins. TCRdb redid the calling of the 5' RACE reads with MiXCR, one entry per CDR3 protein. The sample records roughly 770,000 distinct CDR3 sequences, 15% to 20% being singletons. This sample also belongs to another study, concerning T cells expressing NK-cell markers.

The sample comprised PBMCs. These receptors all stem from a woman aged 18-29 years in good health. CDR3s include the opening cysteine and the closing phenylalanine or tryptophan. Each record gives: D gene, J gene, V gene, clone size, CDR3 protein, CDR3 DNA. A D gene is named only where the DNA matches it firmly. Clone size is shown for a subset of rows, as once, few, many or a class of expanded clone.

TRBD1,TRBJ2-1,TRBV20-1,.,CSARQGDSYNEQFF,TGCAGTGCGCGACAGGGCGACTCCTACAATGAGCAGTTCTTC
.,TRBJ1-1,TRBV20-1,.,CSATTLKRDLNTEAFF,TGCAGTGCTACGACCCTAAAACGGGACTTGAACACTGAAGCTTTCTTT
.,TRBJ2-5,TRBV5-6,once,CASIRGPGGTQYF,TGTGCCAGCATCCGGGGGCCCGGGGGGACCCAGTACTTC
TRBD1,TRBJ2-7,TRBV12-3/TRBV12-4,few,CASRGRDRGTYEQYF,TGTGCCAGCAGGGGTCGGGACAGGGGAACCTACGAGCAGTACTTC
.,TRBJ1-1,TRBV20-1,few,CSAPTLDKPNTEAFF,TGCAGTGCTCCGACCCTTGACAAACCGAACACTGAAGCTTTCTTT
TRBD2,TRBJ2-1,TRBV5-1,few,CASSLLASGYNEQFF,TGCGCCAGCAGCTTGTTAGCTAGCGGCTACAATGAGCAGTTCTTC
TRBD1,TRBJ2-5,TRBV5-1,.,CASCSGGWIETQYF,TGCGCCAGCTGCTCAGGGGGCTGGATAGAGACCCAGTACTTC
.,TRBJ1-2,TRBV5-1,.,CASSGGLYGYTF,TGCGCCAGCAGCGGCGGCCTCTATGGCTACACCTTC
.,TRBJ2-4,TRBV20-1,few,CSARDSGTGRNIQYF,TGCAGTGCTAGAGATAGCGGGACAGGAAGAAACATTCAGTACTTC
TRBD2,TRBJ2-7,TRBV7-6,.,CASSEREYSYEQYF,TGTGCCAGCAGCGAGCGGGAGTACTCCTACGAGCAGTACTTC
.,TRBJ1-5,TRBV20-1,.,CSASTRVRQGNQPQHF,TGCAGTGCTAGTACCAGGGTAAGACAAGGCAATCAGCCCCAGCATTTT
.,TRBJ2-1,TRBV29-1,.,CSAPGAGEREQFF,TGCAGCGCTCCCGGGGCAGGGGAGCGTGAGCAGTTCTTC
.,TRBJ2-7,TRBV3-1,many,CASPTPCYEQYF,TGTGCCAGCCCAACGCCGTGTTACGAGCAGTACTTC
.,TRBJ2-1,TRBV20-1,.,CSARGLVGYNEQFF,TGCAGTGCTAGAGGACTAGTTGGTTACAATGAGCAGTTCTTC
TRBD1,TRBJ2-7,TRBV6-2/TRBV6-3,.,CASSYATGAPYEQYF,TGTGCCAGCAGTTACGCGACAGGGGCCCCCTACGAGCAGTACTTC
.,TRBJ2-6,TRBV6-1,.,CASKGVDSGANVLTF,TGTGCCAGCAAAGGCGTCGACTCTGGGGCCAACGTCCTGACTTTC
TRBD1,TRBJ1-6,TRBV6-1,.,CASSGGGQYNSPLHF,TGTGCCAGCAGTGGTGGGGGACAGTATAATTCACCCCTCCACTTT
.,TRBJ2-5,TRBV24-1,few,CATSDPVKETQYF,TGTGCCACCAGTGATCCCGTGAAGGAGACCCAGTACTTC
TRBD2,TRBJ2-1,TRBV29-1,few,CSVAGTSVSNEQFF,TGCAGCGTTGCCGGGACTAGCGTAAGCAATGAGCAGTTCTTC
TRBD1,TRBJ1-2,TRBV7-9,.,CASSTSQGADYGYTF,TGTGCCAGCAGCACGAGCCAGGGGGCGGACTATGGCTACACCTTC
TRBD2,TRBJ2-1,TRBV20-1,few,CSARKAGVYNEQFF,TGCAGTGCTAGGAAAGCGGGGGTCTACAATGAGCAGTTCTTC
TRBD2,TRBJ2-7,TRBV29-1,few,CSAIVGTSGDEQYF,TGCAGCGCGATAGTAGGGACTAGCGGGGACGAGCAGTACTTC
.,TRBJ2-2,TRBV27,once,CASSFKNTGELFF,TGTGCCAGCAGTTTCAAAAACACCGGGGAGCTGTTTTTT
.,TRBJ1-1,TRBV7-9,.,CASSRPRKGGVNTEAFF,TGTGCCAGCAGCCGCCCCCGGAAGGGGGGTGTGAACACTGAAGCTTTCTTT
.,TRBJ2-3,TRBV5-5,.,CASSLQGTADTQYF,TGTGCCAGCAGCTTACAGGGAACGGCAGATACGCAGTATTTT
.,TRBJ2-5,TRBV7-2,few,CASSPGVRVNTGETQYF,TGTGCCAGCAGCCCCGGAGTGCGGGTGAACACGGGGGAGACCCAGTACTTC
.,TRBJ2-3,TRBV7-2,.,CASAPGLAPDTQYF,TGTGCCAGCGCCCCGGGGCTAGCCCCAGATACGCAGTATTTT
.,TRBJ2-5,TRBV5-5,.,CASSSGRLWETQYF,TGTGCCAGCAGCTCGGGACGGCTCTGGGAGACCCAGTACTTC
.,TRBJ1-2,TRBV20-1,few,CSARAGATNYGYTF,TGCAGTGCTAGAGCGGGGGCTACTAACTATGGCTACACCTTC
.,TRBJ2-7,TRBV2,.,CASRSDISYEQYF,TGTGCCAGCAGGAGTGACATCTCCTACGAGCAGTACTTC
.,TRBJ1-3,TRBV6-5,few,CASSYSQGGGNTIYF,TGTGCCAGCAGTTACTCTCAAGGGGGTGGAAACACCATATATTTT
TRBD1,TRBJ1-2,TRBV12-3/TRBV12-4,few,CASSLRQGYYGYTF,TGTGCCAGCAGTCTACGACAGGGTTACTATGGCTACACCTTC
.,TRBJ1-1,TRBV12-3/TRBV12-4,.,CASSFYNWTGAFF,TGTGCCAGCAGCTTTTACAACTGGACGGGAGCTTTCTTT
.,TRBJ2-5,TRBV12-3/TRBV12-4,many,CASSFPGVLQETQYF,TGTGCCAGCAGTTTCCCGGGAGTTCTTCAAGAGACCCAGTACTTC
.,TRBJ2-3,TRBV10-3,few,CAVALDEGQYF,TGTGCCGTCGCTCTGGACGAAGGGCAGTATTTT
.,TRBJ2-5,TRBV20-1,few,CRTQYGFSAYKETQYF,TGCAGAACTCAATACGGCTTTAGCGCCTATAAAGAGACCCAGTACTTC
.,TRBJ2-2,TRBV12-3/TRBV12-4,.,CASSLYARGNTGELFF,TGTGCCAGCAGTTTATATGCCAGGGGGAACACCGGGGAGCTGTTTTTT
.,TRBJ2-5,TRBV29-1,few,CSVDGPTSRVETQYF,TGCAGCGTCGATGGGCCAACTAGCAGGGTTGAGACCCAGTACTTC
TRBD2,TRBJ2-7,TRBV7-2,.,CASSPTSGLGSEQYF,TGTGCCAGCAGCCCTACCTCGGGACTAGGAAGCGAGCAGTACTTC
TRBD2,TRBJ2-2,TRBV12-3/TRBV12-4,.,CASGLAGPYEDTGELFF,TGTGCCAGCGGCCTAGCGGGACCCTACGAGGACACCGGGGAGCTGTTTTTT
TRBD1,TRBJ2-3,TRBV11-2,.,CASSLGTGGAHTQYF,TGTGCCAGCAGCTTAGGGACAGGGGGCGCACATACGCAGTATTTT
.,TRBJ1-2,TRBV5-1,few,CASSMGRTDLMSGYTF,TGCGCCAGCAGCATGGGTAGGACAGACCTGATGTCAGGGTACACCTTC
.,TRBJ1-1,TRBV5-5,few,CASSLEAISGDTEAFF,TGTGCCAGCAGCTTGGAGGCAATCTCGGGTGACACTGAAGCTTTCTTT
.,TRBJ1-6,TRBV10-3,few,CAISESISPLHF,TGTGCCATCAGTGAGTCTATCTCACCCCTCCACTTT
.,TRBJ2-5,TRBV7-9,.,CASSSATPGETQYF,TGTGCCAGCAGCTCGGCTACCCCGGGGGAGACCCAGTACTTC
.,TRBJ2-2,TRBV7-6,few,CASSPRAETGELFF,TGTGCCAGCAGCCCCCGGGCGGAGACCGGGGAGCTGTTTTTT
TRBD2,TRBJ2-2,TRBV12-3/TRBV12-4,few,CASRRAGGATGELFF,TGTGCCAGCAGAAGAGCGGGAGGGGCCACCGGGGAGCTGTTTTTT
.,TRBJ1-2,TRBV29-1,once,CSVDRYTF,TGCAGCGTTGATCGCTACACCTTC
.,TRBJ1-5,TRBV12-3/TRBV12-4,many,CASSLRTGNQPQHF,TGTGCCAGCAGCCTCCGAACGGGCAATCAGCCCCAGCATTTT
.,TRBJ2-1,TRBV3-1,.,CATSDLFF,TGTGCCACCTCGGACCTGTTCTTC
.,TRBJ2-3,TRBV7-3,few,CASSLGSETGTQYF,TGTGCCAGCAGCTTAGGCTCGGAAACGGGTACGCAGTATTTT
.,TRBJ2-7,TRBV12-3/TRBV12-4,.,CASSFLQENSYEQYF,TGTGCCAGCAGTTTTCTTCAGGAGAACTCCTACGAGCAGTACTTC
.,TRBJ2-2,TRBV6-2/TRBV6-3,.,CASSRRGRQNTGELFF,TGTGCCAGCAGCCGACGAGGCAGGCAAAACACCGGGGAGCTGTTTTTT
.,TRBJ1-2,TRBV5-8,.,CASSFARTSLYGYTF,TGTGCCAGCAGCTTCGCCCGGACCTCCCTCTATGGCTACACCTTC
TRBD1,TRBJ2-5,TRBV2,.,CASGLDREETQYF,TGTGCCAGCGGTTTGGACAGGGAAGAGACCCAGTACTTC